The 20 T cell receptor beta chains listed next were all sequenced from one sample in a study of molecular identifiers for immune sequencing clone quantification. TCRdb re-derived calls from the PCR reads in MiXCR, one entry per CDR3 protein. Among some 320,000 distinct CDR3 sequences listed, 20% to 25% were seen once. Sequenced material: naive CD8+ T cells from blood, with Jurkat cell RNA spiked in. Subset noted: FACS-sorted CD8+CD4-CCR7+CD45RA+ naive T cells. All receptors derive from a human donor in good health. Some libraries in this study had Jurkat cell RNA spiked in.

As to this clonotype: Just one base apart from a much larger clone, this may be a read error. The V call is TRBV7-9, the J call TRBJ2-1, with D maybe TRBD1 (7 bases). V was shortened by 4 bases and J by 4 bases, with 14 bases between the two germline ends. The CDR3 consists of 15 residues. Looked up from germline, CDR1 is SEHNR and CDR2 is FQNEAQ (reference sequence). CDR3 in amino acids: CASSSEGAGYNEQFF. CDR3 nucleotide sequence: TGTGCCAGCAGCTCGGAGGGGGCGGGGTACAATGAGCAGTTCTTC.

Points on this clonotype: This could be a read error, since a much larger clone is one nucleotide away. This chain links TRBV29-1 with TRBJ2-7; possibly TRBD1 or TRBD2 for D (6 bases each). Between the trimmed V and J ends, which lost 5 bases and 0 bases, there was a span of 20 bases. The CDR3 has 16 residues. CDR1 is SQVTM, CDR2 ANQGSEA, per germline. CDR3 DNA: TGCAGCGTTTTGGGGGGCCCCAGGACGAGCTCCTACGAGCAGTACTTC. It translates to CSVLGGPRTSSYEQYF.

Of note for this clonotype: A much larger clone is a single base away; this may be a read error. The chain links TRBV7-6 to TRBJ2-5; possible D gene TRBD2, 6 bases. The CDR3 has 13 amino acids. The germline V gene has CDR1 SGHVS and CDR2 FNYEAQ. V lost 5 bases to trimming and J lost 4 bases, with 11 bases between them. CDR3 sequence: CASSPGDVETQYF. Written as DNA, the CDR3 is TGTGCCAGCAGCCCGGGGGATGTAGAGACCCAGTACTTC.

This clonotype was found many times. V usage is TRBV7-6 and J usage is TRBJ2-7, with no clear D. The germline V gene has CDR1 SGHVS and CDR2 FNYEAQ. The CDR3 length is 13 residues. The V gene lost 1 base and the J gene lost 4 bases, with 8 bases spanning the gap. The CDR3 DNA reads TGTGCCAGCAGCTTAGGCAGGTGGTACGAGCAGTACTTC. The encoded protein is CASSLGRWYEQYF.

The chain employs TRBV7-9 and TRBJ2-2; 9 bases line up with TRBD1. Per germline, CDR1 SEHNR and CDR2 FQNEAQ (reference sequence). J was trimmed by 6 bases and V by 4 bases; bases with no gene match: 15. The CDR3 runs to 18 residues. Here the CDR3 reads CASSSTRLDRGESGELFF. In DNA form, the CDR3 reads TGTGCCAGCAGCTCAACGCGCCTTGACAGGGGGGAGTCCGGGGAGCTGTTTTTT.

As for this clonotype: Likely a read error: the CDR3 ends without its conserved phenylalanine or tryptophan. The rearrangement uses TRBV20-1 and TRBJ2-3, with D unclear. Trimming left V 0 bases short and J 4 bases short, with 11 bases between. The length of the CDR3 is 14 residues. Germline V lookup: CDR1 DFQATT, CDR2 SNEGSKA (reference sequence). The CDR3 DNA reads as TGCAGTGCTAGAGATTACGGCGCCTCAGATACGCAGTATTCT. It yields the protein CSARDYGASDTQYS.

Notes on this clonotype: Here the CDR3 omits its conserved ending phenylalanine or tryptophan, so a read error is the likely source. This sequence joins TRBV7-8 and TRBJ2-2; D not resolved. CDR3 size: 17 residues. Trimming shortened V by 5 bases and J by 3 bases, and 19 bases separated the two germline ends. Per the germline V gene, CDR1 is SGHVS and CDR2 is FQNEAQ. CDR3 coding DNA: TGTGCCAGCAGCACCCGACAAGAGGAATCCGACACCGGGGAGCTGTTTCTT. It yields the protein CASSTRQEESDTGELFL.

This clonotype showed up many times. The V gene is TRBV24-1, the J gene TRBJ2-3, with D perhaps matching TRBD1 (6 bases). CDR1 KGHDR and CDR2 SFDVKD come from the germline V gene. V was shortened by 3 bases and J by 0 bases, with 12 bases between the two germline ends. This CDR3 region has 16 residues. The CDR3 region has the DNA TGTGCCACCAGTGATCCAGGGGAGTCTAGCACAGATACGCAGTATTTT. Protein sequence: CATSDPGESSTDTQYF.

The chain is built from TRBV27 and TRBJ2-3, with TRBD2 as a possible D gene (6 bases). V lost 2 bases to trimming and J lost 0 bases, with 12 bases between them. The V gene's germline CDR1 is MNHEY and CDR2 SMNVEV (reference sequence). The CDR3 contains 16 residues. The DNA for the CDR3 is TGTGCCAGCAGTTTAGGGGTAGCGGCGAGCACAGATACGCAGTATTTT. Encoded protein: CASSLGVAASTDTQYF.

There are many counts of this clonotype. Here the CDR3 reads CASSQDHPSSYNSPLHF. In DNA form, the CDR3 reads TGCGCCAGCAGCCAAGATCACCCAAGCTCCTATAATTCACCCCTCCACTTT. V and J are TRBV4-3 and TRBJ1-6, with D hard to call. The germline V and J ends were trimmed by 0 bases and 0 bases, with 9 bases remaining between them. CDR1 LGHNA and CDR2 YSLEER come from the germline V gene. This CDR3 spans 17 amino acids.

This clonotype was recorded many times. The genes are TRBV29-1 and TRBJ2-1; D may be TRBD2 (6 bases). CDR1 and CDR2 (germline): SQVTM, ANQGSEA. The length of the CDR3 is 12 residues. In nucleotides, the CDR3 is TGCAAAGGTGAAGGCGGGAACAATGAGCAGTTCTTC. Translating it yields CKGEGGNNEQFF.

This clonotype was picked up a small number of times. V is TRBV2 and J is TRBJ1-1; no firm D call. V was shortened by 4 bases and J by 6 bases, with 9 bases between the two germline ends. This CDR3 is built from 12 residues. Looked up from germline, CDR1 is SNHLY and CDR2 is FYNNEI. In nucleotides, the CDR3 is TGTGCCAGCAGTGTAACAGAGCCTGAAGCTTTCTTT. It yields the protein CASSVTEPEAFF.

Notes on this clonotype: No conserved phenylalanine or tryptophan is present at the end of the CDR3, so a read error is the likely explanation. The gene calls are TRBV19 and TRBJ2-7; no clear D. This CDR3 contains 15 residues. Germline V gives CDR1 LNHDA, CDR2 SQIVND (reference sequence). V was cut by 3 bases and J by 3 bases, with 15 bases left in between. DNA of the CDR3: TGTGCCAGTAGTATGACAACCGAATATTACTACGAGCAGTACTCC. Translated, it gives CASSMTTEYYYEQYS.

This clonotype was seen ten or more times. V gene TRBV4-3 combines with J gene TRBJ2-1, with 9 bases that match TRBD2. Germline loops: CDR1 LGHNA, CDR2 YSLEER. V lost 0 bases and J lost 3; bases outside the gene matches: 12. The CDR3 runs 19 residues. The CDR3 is CASSQDGWGTSGHYNEQFF. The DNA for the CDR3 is TGCGCCAGCAGCCAAGATGGTTGGGGTACTAGCGGGCACTACAATGAGCAGTTCTTC.

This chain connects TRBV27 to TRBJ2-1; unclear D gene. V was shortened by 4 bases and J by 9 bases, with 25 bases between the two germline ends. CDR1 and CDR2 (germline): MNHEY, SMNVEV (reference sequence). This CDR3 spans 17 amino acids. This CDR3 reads CASSSGSEGRRNTEQFF. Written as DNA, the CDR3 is TGTGCCAGCAGTTCCGGTTCGGAAGGCCGCAGGAACACTGAGCAGTTCTTC.

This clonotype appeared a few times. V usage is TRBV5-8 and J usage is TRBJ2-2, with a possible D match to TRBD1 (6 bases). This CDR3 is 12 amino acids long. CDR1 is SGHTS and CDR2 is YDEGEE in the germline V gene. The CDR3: CEGDKNTGELFF. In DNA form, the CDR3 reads TGTGAGGGGGACAAGAACACCGGGGAGCTGTTTTTT.

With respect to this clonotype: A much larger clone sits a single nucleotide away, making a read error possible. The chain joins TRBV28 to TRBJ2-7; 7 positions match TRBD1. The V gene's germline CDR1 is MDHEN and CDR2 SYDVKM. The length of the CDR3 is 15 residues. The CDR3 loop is CVSSPQRQGNYEQYF. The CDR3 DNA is TGTGTCAGCAGTCCGCAAAGACAGGGCAACTACGAGCAGTACTTC.

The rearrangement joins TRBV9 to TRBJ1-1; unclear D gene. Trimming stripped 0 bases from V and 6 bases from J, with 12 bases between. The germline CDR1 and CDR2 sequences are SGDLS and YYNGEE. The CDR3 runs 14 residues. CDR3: CASSVAGEVAEAFF. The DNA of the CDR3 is TGTGCCAGCAGCGTAGCGGGTGAGGTGGCTGAAGCTTTCTTT.

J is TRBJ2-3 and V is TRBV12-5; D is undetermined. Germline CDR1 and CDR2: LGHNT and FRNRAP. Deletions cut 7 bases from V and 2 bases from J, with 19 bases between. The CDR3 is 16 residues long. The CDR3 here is CASATTAGADTDTQYF. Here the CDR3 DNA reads TGTGCTAGTGCCACGACGGCAGGAGCTGACACAGATACGCAGTATTTT.

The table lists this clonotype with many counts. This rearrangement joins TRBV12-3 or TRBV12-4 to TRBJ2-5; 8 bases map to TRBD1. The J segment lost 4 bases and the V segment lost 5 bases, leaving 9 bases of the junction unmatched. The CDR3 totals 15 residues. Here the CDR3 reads CASSTTGVWLETQYF. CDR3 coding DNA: TGTGCCAGCAGTACGACAGGGGTTTGGTTAGAGACCCAGTACTTC.